These 9 T cell receptor beta chains were sequenced from one sample in a study of cytomegalovirus exposure and HLA in healthy donors. PCR employed 60 Vbeta and 13 Jbeta primers. Some clones are missing from TCRdb's copy, which holds only in-frame ones; the method was immunoSEQ multiplex PCR. The repertoire holds about 62,000 clones, with about 77% as singletons. The sample was PBMCs. Receptors originate from a woman younger than 45 in good health and CMV-seronegative.

The V and J genes are TRBV4-3 and TRBJ1-1; 8 bases line up with TRBD1. Germline CDR1 reads LGHNA; CDR2 reads YSLEER. The CDR3 contains 14 residues. Trimming removed 3 bases from V and 4 bases from J; junction bases left unmatched: 4. The CDR3 region has the DNA TGCGCCAGCAGCCAGGTTGACAGGGGCACTGAAGCTTTCTTT. It specifies CASSQVDRGTEAFF.

This clone has only a few counts. V usage is TRBV5-8 and J usage is TRBJ2-7, with TRBD1 identical over 11 bases. The V and J ends lost 4 bases and 5 bases, in that order; junction bases with no gene match: 8. This CDR3 is built from 15 residues. Germline loops: CDR1 SGHTS, CDR2 YDEGEE. In DNA, the CDR3 is TGTGCCAGCAGCCTTGGCTGGACAGGGGGCAACGAGCAGTACTTC. This codes for CASSLGWTGGNEQYF.

The chain uses TRBV28 and TRBJ1-2; unclear D gene. The V gene's germline CDR1 is MDHEN and CDR2 SYDVKM. The CDR3 totals 12 residues. Trimming took off 7 bases at V and 8 bases at J, with 14 bases between the two ends. The chain's CDR3 is CASTLPGMGYTF. The CDR3 coding sequence is TGTGCCAGCACCCTCCCGGGGATGGGCTACACCTTC.

As DNA, the CDR3 is TGTGCCAGCTCACCAAGCGCGGGACAGCCCCAGCATTTT. Amino acids: CASSPSAGQPQHF. The rearrangement uses TRBV18 and TRBJ1-5, with D uncertain. The V end was cut by 2 bases, the J end by 7 bases, with 9 bases between. CDR3 length: 13 amino acids. Germline V gives CDR1 KGHSH, CDR2 LQKENI.

About this clone: Additional DNA sequences in this sample encode the identical CDR3. The gene calls are TRBV19 and TRBJ2-2; 10 bases are shared with TRBD2. With V trimmed by 1 base and J by 4 bases, 3 bases remained unmatched. Germline lookup yields CDR1 LNHDA and CDR2 SQIVND (reference sequence). The CDR3 covers 16 residues. The CDR3 coding sequence is TGTGCCAGTAGTATAGCTAGCGGGAGCGTCACCGGGGAGCTGTTTTTT. Translation: CASSIASGSVTGELFF.

V gene TRBV15 combines with J gene TRBJ2-1; the D gene is possibly TRBD1 (5 bases). The germline CDR1 and CDR2 sequences are LNHNV and YYDKDF (reference sequence). The CDR3 has 17 amino acids. V lost 1 base to trimming and J lost 3 bases, with 16 bases between them. CDR3 sequence reads: CATSRAREQPGYNEQFF. CDR3 sequence (DNA): TGTGCCACCAGCAGAGCCAGGGAACAACCTGGCTACAATGAGCAGTTCTTC.

This clone occurred a few times. The chain couples TRBV7-2 to TRBJ2-7; D might be TRBD2 (6 bases). Trimming shortened V by 2 bases and J by 0 bases, and 8 bases separated the two germline ends. The CDR3 is made up of 14 amino acids. Germline values: CDR1 SGHTA, CDR2 FQGNSA. For the CDR3, the DNA is TGTGCCAGCAGCTTATTGGGAGGCTCCTACGAGCAGTACGTC. The encoded protein is CASSLLGGSYEQYV.

This clone was observed a few times. The chain combines TRBV28 with TRBJ2-7; D unclear. Germline loops: CDR1 MDHEN, CDR2 SYDVKM. The CDR3 runs to 15 residues. With 1 base removed from V and 2 bases from J, the gap between germline ends came to 12 bases. CDR3 amino acids: CASSLSGLVTYEQYF. The CDR3 nucleotides are TGTGCCAGCAGTTTATCTGGGCTTGTGACCTACGAGCAGTACTTC.

This chain links TRBV6-5 with TRBJ1-2; D might be TRBD1 (6 bases). This CDR3 has 16 amino acids. Germline-derived CDR1 and CDR2 are MNHEY and SVGAGI. The germline V and J ends were trimmed by 2 bases and 5 bases, with 18 bases remaining between them. In nucleotides, the CDR3 is TGTGCCAGCAGTTACGGGGAAGCCGGGACACAATATGGCTACACCTTC. As protein: CASSYGEAGTQYGYTF.